The source of this TCR beta chain is a study of patients and donors after allogeneic stem cell transplantation. This clonotype showed up just a few times. TCRdb reanalysed the RT-PCR reads using MiXCR and keeps one entry per CDR3 protein. This table holds 920,000 or so distinct CDR3 sequences, approximately 19% found once. Germline-derived CDR1 and CDR2 are LGHNA and YNFKEQ. This CDR3 is built from 17 residues. The V gene lost 0 bases and the J gene lost 7 bases, with 16 bases spanning the gap. This sequence was found in a human donor who was either an allogeneic HSCT recipient or a stem cell or donor lymphocyte infusion donor (not recorded which). It is not recorded whose cells these are; they may come from a transplant donor. The specimen was blood, either unsorted or a sorted T cell fraction (not recorded which). V is TRBV4-2 and J is TRBJ1-6; possible D gene TRBD1, 5 bases. The CDR3 coding sequence is TGTGCCAGCAGCCAAGATTCAGGGAGTTGGAGGAATTCACCCCTCCACTTT. This gives the protein CASSQDSGSWRNSPLHF.